This TCR beta chain was captured by sequencing in a study of technical replicates of blood from several donors. Here immunoSEQ multiplex PCR was the method, and the copy in TCRdb shows in-frame clones only, minus some. This table holds tens of thousands of clones, around 94% found once. The V gene end was trimmed by 2 bases and the J gene end by 8 bases; junction bases not matched to a gene: 13. The germline V gene has CDR1 MNHNS and CDR2 SASEGT. CDR3 length: 17 residues. The source of this sequence is a human donor in good health. The V gene is TRBV6-1, the J gene TRBJ2-1, with TRBD2 matching 9 bases. The sequenced sample consisted of T cells isolated from PBMCs. The CDR3 bases are TGTGCCAGCAGTGAAACCCGGCTAGCGGGACGGTTCTATGAGCAGTTCTTC. It encodes CASSETRLAGRFYEQFF.